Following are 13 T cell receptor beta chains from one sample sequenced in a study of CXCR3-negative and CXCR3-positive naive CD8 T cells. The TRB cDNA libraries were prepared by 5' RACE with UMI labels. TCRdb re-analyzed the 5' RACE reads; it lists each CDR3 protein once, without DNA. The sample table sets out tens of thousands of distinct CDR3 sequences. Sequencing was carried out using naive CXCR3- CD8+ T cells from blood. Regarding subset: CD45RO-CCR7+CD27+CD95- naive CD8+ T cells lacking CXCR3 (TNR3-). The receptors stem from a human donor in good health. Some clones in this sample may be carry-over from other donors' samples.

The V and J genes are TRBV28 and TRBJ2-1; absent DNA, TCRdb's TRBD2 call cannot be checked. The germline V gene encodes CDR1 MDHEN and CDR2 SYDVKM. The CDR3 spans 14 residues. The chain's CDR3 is CASSLGTSLDEQFF.

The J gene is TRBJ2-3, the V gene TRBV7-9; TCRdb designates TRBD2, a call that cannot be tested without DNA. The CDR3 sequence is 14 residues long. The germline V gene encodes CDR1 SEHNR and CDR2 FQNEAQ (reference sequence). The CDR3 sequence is CASSPRGSTDTQYF.

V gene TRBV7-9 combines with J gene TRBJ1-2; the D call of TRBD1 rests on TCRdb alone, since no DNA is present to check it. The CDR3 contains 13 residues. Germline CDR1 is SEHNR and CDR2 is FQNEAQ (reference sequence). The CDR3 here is CASSSAGANGYTF. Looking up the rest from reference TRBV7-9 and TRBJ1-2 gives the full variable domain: DTGVSQNPRHKITKRGQNVTFRCDPISEHNRLYWYRQTLGQGPEFLTYFQNEAQLEKSRLLSDRFSAERPKGSFSTLEIQRTEQGDSAMYLCASSSAGANGYTFGSGTRLTVV.

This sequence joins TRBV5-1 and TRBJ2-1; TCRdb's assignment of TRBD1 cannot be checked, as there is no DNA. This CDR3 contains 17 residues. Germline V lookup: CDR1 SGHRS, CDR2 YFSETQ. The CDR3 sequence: CASSSYSSDLGANEQFF.

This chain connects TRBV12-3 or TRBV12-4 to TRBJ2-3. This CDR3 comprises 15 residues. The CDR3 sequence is CASSSHLKRTDTQYF.

This CDR3 reads CSAREQGRSYNEQFF. The rearrangement links TRBV20-1 to TRBJ2-1; TCRdb outputs TRBD1, but without DNA this stays unchecked. Germline V gives CDR1 DFQATT, CDR2 SNEGSKA (reference sequence). This CDR3 spans 15 amino acids.

CDR3 sequence: CSVEYPGPRLSYEQYF. The chain employs TRBV29-1 and TRBJ2-7; TCRdb names TRBD1, which stays unverified in the absence of DNA. Germline V gene lookup returns CDR1 SQVTM and CDR2 ANQGSEA. This CDR3 spans 16 amino acids.

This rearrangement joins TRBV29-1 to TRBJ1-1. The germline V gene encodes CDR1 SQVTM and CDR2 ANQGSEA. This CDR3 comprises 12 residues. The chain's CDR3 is CSVEGANTEAFF.

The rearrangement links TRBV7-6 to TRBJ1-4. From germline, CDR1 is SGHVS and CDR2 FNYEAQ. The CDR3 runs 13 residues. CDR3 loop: CASSPSGGVKLFF.

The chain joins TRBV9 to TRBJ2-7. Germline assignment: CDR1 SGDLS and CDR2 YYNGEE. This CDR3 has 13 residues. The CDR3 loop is CASSVGHSYEQYF.

Here the CDR3 reads CASSRPGGGGTEAFF. The chain is built from TRBV7-9 and TRBJ1-1; TCRdb returns TRBD1, unconfirmable since there is no DNA. Germline CDR1 SEHNR, CDR2 FQNEAQ (reference sequence). CDR3 length equals 15 residues.

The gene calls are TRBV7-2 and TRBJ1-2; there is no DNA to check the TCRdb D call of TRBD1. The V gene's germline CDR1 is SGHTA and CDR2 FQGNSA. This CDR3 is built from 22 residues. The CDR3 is CASSLVPALGQLVLPPNYGYTF.

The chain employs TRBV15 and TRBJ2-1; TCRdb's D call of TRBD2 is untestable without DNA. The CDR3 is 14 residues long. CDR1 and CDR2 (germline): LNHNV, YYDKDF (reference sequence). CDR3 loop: CATSTGGAYNEQFF.